The 9 T cell receptor beta chains presented below share a single source sample, sequenced in a study of Tregs in tolerant kidney transplant recipients. TCRdb's copy holds only in-frame clones and misses some; the assay was immunoSEQ multiplex PCR. The sample records some 110,000 clones, approximately 90% being singletons. The material sequenced was CD4+ T cells from blood. These receptors were taken from a human donor in good health.

The chain uses TRBV9 and TRBJ2-5, with 12 bases that match TRBD2. CDR3 length equals 15 residues. Trimming removed 0 bases from V and 7 bases from J; junction bases left unmatched: 4. Germline CDR1 and CDR2: SGDLS and YYNGEE. The CDR3 DNA sequence: TGTGCCAGCAGCGTAGGACTAGCGGGGGCGGGGACCCAGTACTTC. Encoded protein: CASSVGLAGAGTQYF.

V gene TRBV2 combines with J gene TRBJ1-1; tentatively, D is TRBD1 (5 bases). The ends were cut back, 7 bases at V and 4 bases at J, with 13 bases in the middle. This CDR3 is built from 13 residues. The germline V gene encodes CDR1 SNHLY and CDR2 FYNNEI. Here the CDR3 reads CASMRGARTEAFF. CDR3 in DNA: TGTGCCAGCATGCGCGGGGCGCGCACTGAAGCTTTCTTT.

V is TRBV25-1 and J is TRBJ1-1, with 7 bases matching TRBD1. V trimming: 1 base; J trimming: 3 bases; junction bases outside the gene matches: 5. Germline V lookup: CDR1 MGHDK, CDR2 SYGVNS. The CDR3 sequence is 15 residues long. CDR3 in amino acids: CASSELDRVHTEAFF. CDR3 bases: TGTGCCAGCAGTGAATTAGACAGGGTTCACACTGAAGCTTTCTTT.

Here the CDR3 DNA reads TGTGCCAGCAGTGAGGGAAGGACGAAGGGACACCAGCCCCAGCATTTT. This gives the protein CASSEGRTKGHQPQHF. This rearrangement joins TRBV2 to TRBJ1-5; D perhaps matches TRBD1 (6 bases). V shed 3 bases and J shed 7 bases, with 19 bases lying between them. Germline V gene data show CDR1 as SNHLY and CDR2 as FYNNEI. This CDR3 contains 16 residues.

The V gene is TRBV7-9, the J gene TRBJ2-3, with D perhaps matching TRBD2 (5 bases). Trimming took 5 bases from V and 2 from J, leaving 17 bases between them. The CDR3 contains 16 residues. Germline V gene sequence: CDR1 SEHNR, CDR2 FQNEAQ (reference sequence). The CDR3 region is CASSPPGVAATDTQYF. The CDR3, as DNA: TGTGCCAGCAGCCCGCCCGGGGTTGCGGCCACAGATACGCAGTATTTT.

This chain joins TRBV18 and TRBJ1-2; the D is unclear. Trimming shortened V by 4 bases and J by 8 bases, and 14 bases separated the two germline ends. Germline V gene data show CDR1 as KGHSH and CDR2 as LQKENI. The CDR3 is 13 amino acids. The CDR3 nucleotides are TGTGCCAGCTCACGGGAGTCCTTGGGAGGCTACACCTTC. Translated, it gives CASSRESLGGYTF.

The chain joins TRBV6-5 to TRBJ2-7, with TRBD2 as a possible D gene (6 bases). Looked up from germline, CDR1 is MNHEY and CDR2 is SVGAGI. Trimming removed 0 bases from V and 5 bases from J, with 14 bases in between. The CDR3 contains 15 residues. DNA of the CDR3: TGTGCCAGCAGTTACTCGACTAGGCCTTTCAACGAGCAGTACTTC. It specifies CASSYSTRPFNEQYF.

The CDR3 nucleotides are TGTGCCAGCAGCTTGGACGGGAGGTCTTACAATGAGCAGTTCTTC. Amino acid sequence: CASSLDGRSYNEQFF. J is TRBJ2-1 and V is TRBV5-4; 7 bases align to TRBD2. V lost 0 bases, J lost 4 bases, and 4 bases stayed unmatched. The length of the CDR3 is 15 residues. Germline CDR1 is SGHNT and CDR2 is YYREEE (reference sequence).

The chain recombines TRBV9 with TRBJ2-1; maybe TRBD1 (6 bases). Germline V gene sequence: CDR1 SGDLS, CDR2 YYNGEE. Trimming removed 4 bases at V and 0 bases at J, with 14 bases between. This CDR3 region has 16 residues. CDR3 in amino acids: CASSLRDIYSYNEQFF. DNA for the CDR3: TGTGCCAGCAGCTTACGGGACATCTACTCCTACAATGAGCAGTTCTTC.